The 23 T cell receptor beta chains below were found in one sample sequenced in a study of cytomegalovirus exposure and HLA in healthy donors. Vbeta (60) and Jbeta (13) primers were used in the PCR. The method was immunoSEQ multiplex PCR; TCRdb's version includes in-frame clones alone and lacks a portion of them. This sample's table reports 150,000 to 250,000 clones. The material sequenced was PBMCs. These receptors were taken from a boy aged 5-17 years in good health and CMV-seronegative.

CDR3 sequence: CASSARDRDYNEQFF. CDR3 nucleotides: TGTGCCAGCAGCGCCCGGGACAGGGACTACAATGAGCAGTTCTTC. This chain links TRBV9 with TRBJ2-1, with 9 bases identical to TRBD1. The germline CDR1 and CDR2 sequences are SGDLS and YYNGEE. V was pared by 3 bases and J by 3 bases, with 4 bases of the junction left unmatched. The CDR3 totals 15 residues.

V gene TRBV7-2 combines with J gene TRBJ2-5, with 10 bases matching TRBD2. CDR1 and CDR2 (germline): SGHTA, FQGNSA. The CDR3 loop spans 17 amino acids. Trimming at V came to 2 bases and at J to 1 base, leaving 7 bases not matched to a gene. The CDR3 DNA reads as TGTGCCAGCAGCTTAAGGCTAGCGGGGGCCCCCCAAGAGACCCAGTACTTC. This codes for CASSLRLAGAPQETQYF.

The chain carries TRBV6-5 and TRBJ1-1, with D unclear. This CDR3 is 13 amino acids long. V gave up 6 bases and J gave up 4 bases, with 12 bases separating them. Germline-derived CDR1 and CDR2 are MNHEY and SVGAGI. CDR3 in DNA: TGTGCCAGCAGGGTCGGGTCCTTCACTGAAGCTTTCTTT. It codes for CASRVGSFTEAFF.

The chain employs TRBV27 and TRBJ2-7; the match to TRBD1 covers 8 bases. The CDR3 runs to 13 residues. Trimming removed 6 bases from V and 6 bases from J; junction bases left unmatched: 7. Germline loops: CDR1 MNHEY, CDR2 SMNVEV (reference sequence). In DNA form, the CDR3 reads TGTGCCAGCAGCCAGGACAGGGCTGCCGAGCAGTACTTC. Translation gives CASSQDRAAEQYF.

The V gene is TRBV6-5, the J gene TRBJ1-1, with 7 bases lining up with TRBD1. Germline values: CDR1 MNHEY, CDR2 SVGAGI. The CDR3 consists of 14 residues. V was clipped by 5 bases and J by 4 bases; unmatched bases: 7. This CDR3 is CASSKGARGTEAFF. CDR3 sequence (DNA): TGTGCCAGCAGTAAGGGGGCCAGGGGCACTGAAGCTTTCTTT.

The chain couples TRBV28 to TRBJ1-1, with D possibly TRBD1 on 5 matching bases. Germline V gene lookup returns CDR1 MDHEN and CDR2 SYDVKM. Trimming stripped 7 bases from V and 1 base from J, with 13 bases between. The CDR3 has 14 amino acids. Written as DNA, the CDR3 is TGTGCCAGCATGGGGGGATCGGGGAACACTGAAGCTTTCTTT. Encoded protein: CASMGGSGNTEAFF.

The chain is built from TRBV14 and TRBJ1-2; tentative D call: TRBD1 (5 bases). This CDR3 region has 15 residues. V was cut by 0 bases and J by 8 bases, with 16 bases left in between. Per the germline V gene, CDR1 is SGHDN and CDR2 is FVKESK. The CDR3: CASSQDHTGPLGYTF. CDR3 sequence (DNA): TGTGCCAGCAGCCAAGATCATACAGGACCCCTGGGCTACACCTTC.

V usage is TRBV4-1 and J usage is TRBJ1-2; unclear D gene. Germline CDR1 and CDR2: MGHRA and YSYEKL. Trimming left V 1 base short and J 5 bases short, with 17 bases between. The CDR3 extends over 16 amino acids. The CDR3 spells CASSQGYPVVRYGYTF. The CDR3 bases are TGCGCCAGCAGCCAAGGCTATCCGGTGGTGAGGTATGGCTACACCTTC.

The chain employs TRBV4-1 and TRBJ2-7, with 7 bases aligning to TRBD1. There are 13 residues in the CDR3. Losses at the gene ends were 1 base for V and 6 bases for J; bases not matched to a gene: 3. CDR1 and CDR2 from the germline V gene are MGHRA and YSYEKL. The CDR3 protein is CASSQAWDSEQYF. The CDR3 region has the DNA TGCGCCAGCAGCCAAGCATGGGACAGCGAGCAGTACTTC.

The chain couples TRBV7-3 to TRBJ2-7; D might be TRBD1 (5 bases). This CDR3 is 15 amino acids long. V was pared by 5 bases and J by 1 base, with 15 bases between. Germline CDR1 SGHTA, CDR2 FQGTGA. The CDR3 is CASSPTHQGSYEQYF. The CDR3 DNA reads TGTGCCAGCAGCCCCACCCACCAGGGATCCTACGAGCAGTACTTC.

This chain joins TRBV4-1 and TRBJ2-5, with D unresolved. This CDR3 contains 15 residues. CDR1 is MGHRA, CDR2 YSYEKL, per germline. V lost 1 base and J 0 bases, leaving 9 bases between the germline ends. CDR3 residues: CASSQATVNQETQYF. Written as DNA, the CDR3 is TGCGCCAGCAGCCAAGCTACTGTCAACCAAGAGACCCAGTACTTC.

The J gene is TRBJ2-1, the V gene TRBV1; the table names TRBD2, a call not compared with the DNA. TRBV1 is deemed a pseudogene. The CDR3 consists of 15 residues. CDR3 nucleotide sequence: TGCACCAGCAGCCAAGATAGGCGGTTCCGGAATGAGCAGTTCTTC. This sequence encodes CTSSQDRRFRNEQFF.

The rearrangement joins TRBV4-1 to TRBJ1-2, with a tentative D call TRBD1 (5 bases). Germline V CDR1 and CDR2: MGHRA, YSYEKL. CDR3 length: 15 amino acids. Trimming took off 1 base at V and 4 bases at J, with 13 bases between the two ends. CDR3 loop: CASSQVQGAGYGYTF. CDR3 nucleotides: TGCGCCAGCAGCCAAGTGCAGGGTGCAGGCTATGGCTACACCTTC.

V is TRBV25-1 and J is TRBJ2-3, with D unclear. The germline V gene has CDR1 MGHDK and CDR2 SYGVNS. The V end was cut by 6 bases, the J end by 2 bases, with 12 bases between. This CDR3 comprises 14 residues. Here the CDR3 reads CASSGSYLTDTQYF. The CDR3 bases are TGTGCCAGCAGCGGGTCTTACCTCACAGATACGCAGTATTTT.

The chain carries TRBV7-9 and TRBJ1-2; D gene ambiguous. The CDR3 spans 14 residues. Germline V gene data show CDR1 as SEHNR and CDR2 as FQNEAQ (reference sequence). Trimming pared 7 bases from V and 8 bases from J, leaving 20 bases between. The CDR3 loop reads CASIPPLEVRGYTF. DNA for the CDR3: TGTGCCAGCATCCCCCCGTTGGAGGTCCGGGGCTACACCTTC.

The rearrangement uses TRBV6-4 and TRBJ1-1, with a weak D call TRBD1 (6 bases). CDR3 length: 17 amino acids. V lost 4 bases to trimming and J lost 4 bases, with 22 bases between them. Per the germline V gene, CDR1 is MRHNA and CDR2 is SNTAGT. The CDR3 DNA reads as TGTGCCAGCAGTGGCGATAGTGTCGGGGGGCTCAGCACTGAAGCTTTCTTT. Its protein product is CASSGDSVGGLSTEAFF.

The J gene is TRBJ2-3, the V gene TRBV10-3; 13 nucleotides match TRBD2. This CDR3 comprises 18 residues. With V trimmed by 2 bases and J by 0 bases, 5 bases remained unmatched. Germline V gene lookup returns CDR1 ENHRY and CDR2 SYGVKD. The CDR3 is CAISEKGTSGTSTDTQYF. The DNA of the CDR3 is TGTGCCATCAGTGAGAAGGGGACTAGCGGGACTAGCACAGATACGCAGTATTTT.

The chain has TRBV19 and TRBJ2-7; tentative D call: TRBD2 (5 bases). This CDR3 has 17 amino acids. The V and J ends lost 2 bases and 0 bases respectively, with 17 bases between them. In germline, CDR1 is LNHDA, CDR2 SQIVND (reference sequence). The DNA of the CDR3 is TGTGCCAGTAGTATACGGAGGCGACTCACGAGCTCCTACGAGCAGTACTTC. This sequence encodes CASSIRRRLTSSYEQYF.

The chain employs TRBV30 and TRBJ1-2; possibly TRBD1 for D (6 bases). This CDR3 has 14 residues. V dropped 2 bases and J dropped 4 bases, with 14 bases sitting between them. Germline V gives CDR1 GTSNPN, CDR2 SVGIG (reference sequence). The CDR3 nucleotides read TGTGCCTGGAGTAGGGGGGGTCGCCTCTATGGCTACACCTTC. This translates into CAWSRGGRLYGYTF.

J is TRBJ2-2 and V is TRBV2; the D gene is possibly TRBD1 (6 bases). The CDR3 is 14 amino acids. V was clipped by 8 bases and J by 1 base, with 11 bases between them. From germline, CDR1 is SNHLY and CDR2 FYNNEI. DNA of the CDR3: TGTGCCAGCCGGGGACACTTGAACACCGGGGAGCTGTTTTTT. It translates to CASRGHLNTGELFF. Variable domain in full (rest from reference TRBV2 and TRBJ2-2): EPEVTQTPSHQVTQMGQEVILRCVPISNHLYFYWYRQILGQKVEFLVSFYNNEISEKSEIFDDQFSVERPDGSNFTLKIRSTKLEDSAMYFCASRGHLNTGELFFGEGSRLTVL.

CDR3 sequence: CASSLDRGRQPQHF. The CDR3 DNA is TGCGCCAGCAGCCTCGACAGGGGACGCCAGCCCCAGCATTTT. This chain links TRBV4-3 with TRBJ1-5; 8 positions match TRBD1. Losses at the gene ends were 4 bases for V and 7 bases for J; bases not matched to a gene: 6. The germline CDR1 and CDR2 sequences are LGHNA and YSLEER. The CDR3 has 14 residues.

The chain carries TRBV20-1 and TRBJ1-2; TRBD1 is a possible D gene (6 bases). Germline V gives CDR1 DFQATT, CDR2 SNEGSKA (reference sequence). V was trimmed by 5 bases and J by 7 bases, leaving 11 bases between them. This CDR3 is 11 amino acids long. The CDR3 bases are TGCAGTGCTCGGGGGGGCCGTGGCTACACCTTC. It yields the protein CSARGGRGYTF.

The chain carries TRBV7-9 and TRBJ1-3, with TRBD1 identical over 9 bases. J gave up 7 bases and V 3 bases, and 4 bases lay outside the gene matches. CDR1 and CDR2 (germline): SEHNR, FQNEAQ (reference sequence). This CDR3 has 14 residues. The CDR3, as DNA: TGTGCCAGCAGCTTGTGGACAGGGGTGAACACCATATATTTT. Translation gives CASSLWTGVNTIYF.